The 20 T cell receptor beta chains below come from one sample, sequenced in a study of blood T cell repertoires in COVID-19. Sequencing was performed with immunoSEQ multiplex PCR; in TCRdb, only in-frame clones are kept and a portion is missing. There are about 200,000 clones in the sample; around nine tenths occur only once, and approximately 6.2% lies in the top ten. Input material: peripheral blood. The receptors here all came from a man aged 60-69 years who had recovered from COVID-19.

The V call is TRBV20-1, the J call TRBJ2-5, with 9 nucleotides matching TRBD2. J gave up 4 bases and V 3 bases, and 15 bases lay outside the gene matches. The germline V gene has CDR1 DFQATT and CDR2 SNEGSKA (reference sequence). The length of the CDR3 is 17 residues. CDR3 bases: TGCAGTGCTAGTCAGGCTAGCGGGGTGCTGGGGTTAGAGACCCAGTACTTC. Translating it yields CSASQASGVLGLETQYF.

The chain employs TRBV5-1 and TRBJ2-5; weak D call: TRBD2 (5 bases). This CDR3 region has 15 residues. Between the trimmed V and J ends, which lost 4 bases and 4 bases, there was a span of 17 bases. Looked up from germline, CDR1 is SGHRS and CDR2 is YFSETQ. The CDR3, as DNA: TGCGCCAGCAGCCGGGTCGGAGCGGAGTCAGAGACCCAGTACTTC. It specifies CASSRVGAESETQYF.

This clone was picked up one time. The chain links TRBV5-1 to TRBJ1-5; 9 bases agree with TRBD1. The V gene's germline CDR1 is SGHRS and CDR2 YFSETQ. There are 16 residues in the CDR3. Germline trimming cut 0 bases from V and 1 base from J; bases unmatched to any gene: 2. The CDR3 bases are TGCGCCAGCAGCTTGGGCGGGACAGGGAGCAATCAGCCCCAGCATTTT. It is translated as CASSLGGTGSNQPQHF.

The chain couples TRBV5-1 to TRBJ2-3, with 7 bases aligning to TRBD1. The V gene's germline CDR1 is SGHRS and CDR2 YFSETQ. The trim removed 2 bases at V and 0 bases at J, leaving 6 bases unmatched. The CDR3 length is 16 residues. CDR3 residues: CASSLTGTASTDTQYF. CDR3 bases: TGCGCCAGCAGCTTAACCGGGACAGCTAGCACAGATACGCAGTATTTT.

This chain uses TRBV6-5 with TRBJ2-2, with D maybe TRBD1 (5 bases). The germline gives CDR1 MNHEY, CDR2 SVGAGI. The CDR3 covers 14 residues. V lost 6 bases to trimming and J lost 6 bases, with 14 bases between them. This CDR3 reads CASRDSRVSGELFF. The CDR3 DNA follows: TGTGCCAGCAGAGATTCCAGGGTTTCCGGGGAGCTGTTTTTT.

This clone came up once. The rearrangement joins TRBV27 to TRBJ2-1; TRBD2 matches at 7 bases. The CDR3 has 16 amino acids. Looked up from germline, CDR1 is MNHEY and CDR2 is SMNVEV (reference sequence). The V and J ends lost 1 base and 6 bases, in that order; junction bases with no gene match: 9. CDR3 sequence reads: CASSLWGGTGGNEQFF. The CDR3 nucleotides read TGTGCCAGCAGTTTATGGGGGGGGACGGGAGGCAATGAGCAGTTCTTC.

This rearrangement joins TRBV7-3 to TRBJ2-1; TRBD2 matches 14 bases. The CDR3 is made up of 14 amino acids. The V segment lost 3 bases and the J segment 8 bases; nucleotides outside the gene matches: 0. Germline V gives CDR1 SGHTA, CDR2 FQGTGA. DNA of the CDR3: TGTGCCAGCAGCTTGGGACTAGCGGGAGATGAGCAGTTCTTC. Translation: CASSLGLAGDEQFF.

J is TRBJ1-2 and V is TRBV24-1; the match to TRBD1 covers 8 bases. The CDR3 contains 13 residues. Trimming cost V 6 bases and J 8 bases; bases outside gene matches: 7. CDR1 is KGHDR, CDR2 SFDVKD, per germline. The CDR3 DNA reads TGTGCCACCAGTCACCCAGGGGGCGGCGGCTACACCTTC. Its protein product is CATSHPGGGGYTF.

V and J are TRBV6-1 and TRBJ2-7, with D perhaps matching TRBD1 (6 bases). The germline V and J ends were trimmed by 1 base and 3 bases, with 13 bases remaining between them. This CDR3 region has 15 residues. CDR1 is MNHNS and CDR2 is SASEGT in the germline V gene. The CDR3 DNA follows: TGTGCCAGCAGTGAAGGGGTGACAGGATTCTACGAGCAGTACTTC. Translation gives CASSEGVTGFYEQYF.

This clone was recorded a few times. This chain joins TRBV4-3 and TRBJ2-6, with 8 bases aligning to TRBD1. This CDR3 is built from 18 residues. Germline V CDR1 and CDR2: LGHNA, YSLEER. Trimming took 3 bases from V and 0 from J; bases not matched to a gene: 7. The CDR3 spells CASSHADRVLSGANVLTF. CDR3 in DNA: TGCGCCAGCAGCCATGCGGACAGGGTCCTCTCTGGGGCCAACGTCCTGACTTTC.

This sequence joins TRBV30 and TRBJ1-1; 7 bases fit TRBD1. The CDR3 contains 13 residues. Germline loops: CDR1 GTSNPN, CDR2 SVGIG (reference sequence). Germline trimming cut 2 bases from V and 0 bases from J; bases unmatched to any gene: 0. The CDR3 region is CAWSRGLNTEAFF. CDR3 DNA sequence: TGTGCCTGGAGTAGGGGGCTGAACACTGAAGCTTTCTTT.

This clone was counted between two and nine times. V gene TRBV12-3 or TRBV12-4 combines with J gene TRBJ1-1, with D unclear. The CDR3 loop spans 13 amino acids. The V gene lost 2 bases and the J gene lost 1 base, with 5 bases spanning the gap. CDR3 protein: CASSLWQNTEAFF. CDR3 nucleotide sequence: TGTGCCAGCAGTTTATGGCAGAACACTGAAGCTTTCTTT.

Concerning this clone itself: Other DNA sequences in this specimen translate into the identical CDR3. CDR3 nucleotide sequence: TGCGCCAGCAGCTTGGCGGGTCAGAACACTGAAGCTTTCTTT. This sequence encodes CASSLAGQNTEAFF. The chain recombines TRBV5-1 with TRBJ1-1; no firm D call. Trimming pared 0 bases from V and 1 base from J, leaving 7 bases between. CDR3 length: 14 amino acids. Germline values: CDR1 SGHRS, CDR2 YFSETQ.

This rearrangement joins TRBV12-2 to TRBJ1-1; the D segment call TRBD1 is taken from the table without a DNA check. TRBV12-2 is termed a pseudogene. The CDR3 covers 15 residues. CDR3 DNA: TGTGCAAGTCGCCCTAGGGGCAGGATGAACACTGAAGCTTTCTTT. Translation: CASRPRGRMNTEAFF.

The chain uses TRBV5-1 and TRBJ2-7; D might be TRBD2 (6 bases). CDR1 is SGHRS, CDR2 YFSETQ, per germline. CDR3 length equals 14 residues. The V gene lost 0 bases and the J gene lost 6 bases, with 13 bases spanning the gap. The CDR3 protein is CASSLAPTEGEQYF. The CDR3 coding sequence is TGCGCCAGCAGCTTGGCACCAACGGAGGGCGAGCAGTACTTC.

This chain connects TRBV3-1 (or the pseudogene TRBV3-2) to TRBJ1-2; no firm D call. The CDR3 runs to 16 residues. CDR1 and CDR2 (germline): LGHDT, YNNKEL (reference sequence). Trimming removed 0 bases at V and 8 bases at J, with 19 bases between. The CDR3 DNA reads TGTGCCAGCAGCCAAGATCGTCCCTTCGGGGTAAAGGGCTACACCTTC. Translating it yields CASSQDRPFGVKGYTF.

The V call is TRBV3-1 (or the pseudogene TRBV3-2), the J call TRBJ1-1; weak D call: TRBD1 (6 bases). This CDR3 has 11 amino acids. The germline V gene encodes CDR1 LGHDT and CDR2 YNNKEL (reference sequence). Trimming pared 11 bases from V and 2 bases from J, leaving 9 bases between. CDR3 sequence reads: CAARGNTEAFF. In DNA form, the CDR3 reads TGTGCCGCCAGGGGTAACACTGAAGCTTTCTTT.

This rearrangement joins TRBV5-6 to TRBJ2-7; possibly TRBD1 for D (6 bases). Between the trimmed V and J ends, which lost 5 bases and 3 bases, there was a span of 12 bases. From germline, CDR1 is SGHDT and CDR2 YYEEEE. The CDR3 is made up of 13 amino acids. The chain's CDR3 is CASSRTESYEQYF. For the CDR3, the DNA is TGTGCCAGCAGTCGGACAGAGAGCTACGAGCAGTACTTC. Variable domain in full (rest from reference TRBV5-6 and TRBJ2-7): DAGVTQSPTHLIKTRGQQVTLRCSPKSGHDTVSWYQQALGQGPQFIFQYYEEEERQRGNFPDRFSGHQFPNYSSELNVNALLLGDSALYLCASSRTESYEQYFGPGTRLTVT.

A single count supports this clone. This chain joins TRBV3-1 (or the pseudogene TRBV3-2) and TRBJ1-1; D not resolved. V shed 2 bases and J shed 3 bases, with 13 bases lying between them. CDR3 length: 15 amino acids. From germline, CDR1 is LGHDT and CDR2 YNNKEL (reference sequence). The CDR3 here is CASSQRNGVDTEAFF. CDR3 DNA: TGTGCCAGCAGCCAACGAAACGGGGTGGACACTGAAGCTTTCTTT.

This chain links TRBV5-4 with TRBJ2-7, with a tentative D call TRBD1 (5 bases). Trimming pared 4 bases from V and 7 bases from J, leaving 18 bases between. Germline-derived CDR1 and CDR2 are SGHNT and YYREEE (reference sequence). The CDR3 is 14 residues long. CDR3 coding DNA: TGTGCCAGCAGCCGGCAGGGCCAGAGTGGAGAGCAGTACTTC. Amino acids: CASSRQGQSGEQYF. Full variable domain (remainder filled in from reference TRBV5-4 and TRBJ2-7): ETGVTQSPTHLIKTRGQQVTLRCSSQSGHNTVSWYQQALGQGPQFIFQYYREEENGRGNFPPRFSGLQFPNYSSELNVNALELDDSALYLCASSRQGQSGEQYFGPGTRLTVT.